The 32 T cell receptor beta chains listed next were all sequenced from one sample in a study of cytomegalovirus exposure and HLA in healthy donors. The PCR had 60 Vbeta and 13 Jbeta primers. The data were produced by immunoSEQ multiplex PCR, yet TCRdb's version contains in-frame clones alone and is incomplete. Seen here are 170,000 or so clones, around 80% observed once, and the top ten hold roughly 1.4%. The sample consisted of PBMCs. These receptors all come from a woman in her twenties or thirties in good health and CMV-seropositive.

This chain links TRBV2 with TRBJ2-7; 10 bases fit TRBD2. V trimming: 6 bases; J trimming: 3 bases; junction bases outside the gene matches: 14. Germline loops: CDR1 SNHLY, CDR2 FYNNEI. This CDR3 is built from 17 residues. The CDR3 spells CASRPPPLAGVSYEQYF. The DNA of the CDR3 is TGTGCCAGCAGGCCACCCCCTCTAGCGGGAGTGAGCTACGAGCAGTACTTC.

This clone was counted once. The genes are TRBV6-1 and TRBJ1-2, with TRBD1 identical over 9 bases. After removal of 4 bases from V and 8 bases from J, the junction contained 20 bases not matched to a gene. The germline gives CDR1 MNHNS, CDR2 SASEGT. The length of the CDR3 is 18 residues. The CDR3 nucleotides are TGTGCCAGCAGTGGATCCGAATACCTGACAGGGGGACGGTACGGCTACACCTTC. Translation: CASSGSEYLTGGRYGYTF.

This chain links TRBV27 with TRBJ2-7, with 8 bases aligning to TRBD2. Germline V gene sequence: CDR1 MNHEY, CDR2 SMNVEV (reference sequence). This CDR3 is 15 amino acids long. Trimming at V came to 1 base and at J to 3 bases, leaving 5 bases not matched to a gene. CDR3 coding DNA: TGTGCCAGCAGTTTATTTCCGGGAGGGCACTACGAGCAGTACTTC. Translated, it gives CASSLFPGGHYEQYF.

The rearrangement uses TRBV30 and TRBJ2-2; D is perhaps TRBD2 (6 bases). With 3 bases removed from V and 0 bases from J, the gap between germline ends came to 11 bases. This CDR3 spans 15 amino acids. In germline, CDR1 is GTSNPN, CDR2 SVGIG (reference sequence). CDR3 sequence: CAWSRGGTNTGELFF. The CDR3 nucleotides are TGTGCCTGGAGCCGAGGCGGGACGAACACCGGGGAGCTGTTTTTT. Full variable domain (remainder filled in from reference TRBV30 and TRBJ2-2): SQTIHQWPATLVQPVGSPLSLECTVEGTSNPNLYWYRQAAGRGLQLLFYSVGIGQISSEVPQNLSASRPQDRQFILSSKKLLLSDSGFYLCAWSRGGTNTGELFFGEGSRLTVL.

The rearrangement links TRBV28 to TRBJ2-2; 10 nucleotides align to TRBD2. Losses at the gene ends were 6 bases for V and 7 bases for J; bases not matched to a gene: 8. Per the germline V gene, CDR1 is MDHEN and CDR2 is SYDVKM. The CDR3 extends over 15 amino acids. The DNA for the CDR3 is TGTGCCAGCAGCCACCATAGCGGGAGGAGCGGGGAGCTGTTTTTT. Translated: CASSHHSGRSGELFF.

This clone has just a few counts. The chain is built from TRBV5-8 and TRBJ1-1; 7 bases are a match to TRBD1. Germline V gives CDR1 SGHTS, CDR2 YDEGEE. V was pared by 3 bases and J by 3 bases, with 5 bases of the junction left unmatched. This CDR3 region has 14 residues. The CDR3 bases are TGTGCCAGCAGCTGGGGCGACAGGGACACTGAAGCTTTCTTT. Translation: CASSWGDRDTEAFF.

This chain connects TRBV19 to TRBJ1-5; D perhaps matches TRBD1 (6 bases). Deletions cut 3 bases from V and 2 bases from J, with 17 bases between. Germline V gene sequence: CDR1 LNHDA, CDR2 SQIVND (reference sequence). The CDR3 covers 17 residues. The CDR3 DNA is TGTGCCAGTAGTATCGGACCACAGGGCGGCGGCAATCAGCCCCAGCATTTT. Its protein product is CASSIGPQGGGNQPQHF.

This chain connects TRBV11-3 to TRBJ2-7, with TRBD1 identical over 8 bases. The CDR3 is 15 amino acids. V was clipped by 5 bases and J by 1 base; unmatched bases: 7. The germline CDR1 and CDR2 sequences are SGHNT and YENEEA. For the CDR3, the DNA is TGTGCCAGCAGCCCAGGACAGGGTTGGTCCTACGAGCAGTACTTC. Translation: CASSPGQGWSYEQYF.

The chain carries TRBV19 and TRBJ1-5; D might be TRBD1 (6 bases). Germline CDR1 and CDR2: LNHDA and SQIVND (reference sequence). The CDR3 has 16 residues. Trimming shortened V by 8 bases and J by 3 bases, and 20 bases separated the two germline ends. DNA for the CDR3: TGTGCCAGTCGAAGACAGGATTTTCGCTCCAATCAGCCCCAGCATTTT. Translating gives CASRRQDFRSNQPQHF.

The rearrangement links TRBV30 to TRBJ1-2; D is perhaps TRBD1 (5 bases). Trimming pared 0 bases from V and 5 bases from J, leaving 10 bases between. The CDR3 covers 13 residues. The V gene's germline CDR1 is GTSNPN and CDR2 SVGIG (reference sequence). As DNA, the CDR3 is TGTGCCTGGAGTGTAAGCGGGGGATATGGCTACACCTTC. It encodes CAWSVSGGYGYTF.

The rearrangement uses TRBV19 and TRBJ1-5, with 11 bases that match TRBD1. The CDR3 has 18 residues. Germline CDR1 and CDR2: LNHDA and SQIVND (reference sequence). The V gene end was trimmed by 5 bases and the J gene end by 1 base; junction bases not matched to a gene: 10. The CDR3 bases are TGTGCCAGTAGTTCCTCCGGGACAGGGGGAGGGAGCAATCAGCCCCAGCATTTT. This sequence encodes CASSSSGTGGGSNQPQHF.

This clone was detected only once. CDR3 amino acids: CASSLYRGDYEQYF. Written as DNA, the CDR3 is TGTGCCAGCAGTTTATACAGGGGAGACTACGAGCAGTACTTC. The chain is built from TRBV27 and TRBJ2-7, with 7 positions matching TRBD1. The V and J ends lost 1 base and 3 bases, in that order; junction bases with no gene match: 3. CDR1 MNHEY and CDR2 SMNVEV come from the germline V gene (reference sequence). The CDR3 runs 14 residues.

The rearrangement uses TRBV5-6 and TRBJ2-1; TRBD2 agrees at 7 bases. V trimming: 4 bases; J trimming: 7 bases; junction bases outside the gene matches: 14. Germline V gives CDR1 SGHDT, CDR2 YYEEEE. CDR3 length equals 16 residues. This CDR3 is CASSLERGSRSNEQFF. In nucleotides, the CDR3 is TGTGCCAGCAGCCTAGAGCGGGGCAGCCGGTCTAATGAGCAGTTCTTC.

The V gene is TRBV10-3, the J gene TRBJ2-7; possible D gene TRBD1, 5 bases. Germline V gene sequence: CDR1 ENHRY, CDR2 SYGVKD. CDR3 length equals 15 residues. The V end lost 2 bases, the J end lost 0 bases, and 11 bases lay between the germline ends. In DNA form, the CDR3 reads TGTGCCATCAGTGAGGGGGCGGCCAGCTCCTACGAGCAGTACTTC. Amino acids: CAISEGAASSYEQYF.

The rearrangement uses TRBV14 and TRBJ2-7; D remains ambiguous. Trimming cost V 1 base and J 2 bases, with 9 bases left between them. In germline, CDR1 is SGHDN, CDR2 FVKESK. This CDR3 comprises 14 residues. The CDR3 loop reads CASSQGQVPYEQYF. The CDR3 DNA reads TGTGCCAGCAGCCAAGGTCAGGTTCCCTACGAGCAGTACTTC. Variable domain in full (rest from reference TRBV14 and TRBJ2-7): EAGVTQFPSHSVIEKGQTVTLRCDPISGHDNLYWYRRVMGKEIKFLLHFVKESKQDESGMPNNRFLAERTGGTYSTLKVQPAELEDSGVYFCASSQGQVPYEQYFGPGTRLTVT.

The rearrangement uses TRBV4-3 and TRBJ2-1, with a possible D match to TRBD1 (6 bases). The V end lost 0 bases, the J end lost 4 bases, and 10 bases lay between the germline ends. The germline CDR1 and CDR2 sequences are LGHNA and YSLEER. This CDR3 is built from 15 residues. CDR3 in amino acids: CASSQDWTVYNEQFF. The CDR3 coding sequence is TGCGCCAGCAGCCAAGATTGGACAGTGTACAATGAGCAGTTCTTC.

V and J are TRBV4-3 and TRBJ2-5; 12 positions match TRBD2. Germline V lookup: CDR1 LGHNA, CDR2 YSLEER. V dropped 5 bases and J dropped 4; count of bases not matched to a gene: 14. CDR3 length: 18 amino acids. Here the CDR3 DNA reads TGCGCCAGCAGCACGGGGCTAGCGGGAGGGTCGTCACTAGAGACCCAGTACTTC. Translated, it gives CASSTGLAGGSSLETQYF.

This rearrangement joins TRBV19 to TRBJ2-7; 12 bases map to TRBD2. The germline V gene has CDR1 LNHDA and CDR2 SQIVND (reference sequence). This CDR3 has 16 residues. V lost 3 bases and J lost 3; bases outside the gene matches: 6. CDR3 sequence: CASSIEGTSGFYEQYF. CDR3 DNA: TGTGCCAGTAGTATTGAGGGGACTAGCGGGTTCTACGAGCAGTACTTC.

This chain's CDR3 is CASSLGGAGGPGNEQFF. CDR3 coding DNA: TGTGCCAGCAGCCTGGGGGGAGCGGGAGGGCCAGGGAATGAGCAGTTCTTC. This chain uses TRBV4-2 with TRBJ2-1; 10 bases are shared with TRBD2. The CDR3 runs to 17 residues. The germline V gene encodes CDR1 LGHNA and CDR2 YNFKEQ. The V and J ends lost 4 bases and 7 bases, in that order; junction bases with no gene match: 13.

The count of this clone is one. The genes are TRBV29-1 and TRBJ2-7, with a possible D match to TRBD2 (6 bases). CDR1 and CDR2 from the germline V gene are SQVTM and ANQGSEA. Trimming shortened V by 4 bases and J by 2 bases, and 9 bases separated the two germline ends. The CDR3 runs 12 residues. The CDR3 loop is CSVGRGPYEQYF. CDR3 coding DNA: TGCAGCGTTGGGCGGGGACCCTACGAGCAGTACTTC.

The chain recombines TRBV6-5 with TRBJ1-2; possibly TRBD1 for D (6 bases). There are 14 residues in the CDR3. Per the germline V gene, CDR1 is MNHEY and CDR2 is SVGAGI. Trimming took off 0 bases at V and 8 bases at J, with 13 bases between the two ends. The CDR3 loop reads CASSYSGTSYGYTF. Here the CDR3 DNA reads TGTGCCAGCAGTTACTCGGGGACATCCTACGGCTACACCTTC.

This rearrangement joins TRBV15 to TRBJ2-7; D is perhaps TRBD1 (5 bases). Deletions cut 4 bases from V and 3 bases from J, with 10 bases between. CDR1 and CDR2 (germline): LNHNV, YYDKDF (reference sequence). This CDR3 comprises 13 residues. As DNA, the CDR3 is TGTGCCACCAGCATGGGGCGGCTCTACGAGCAGTACTTC. Translation: CATSMGRLYEQYF.

In its sample, this clone was seen once. The rearrangement uses TRBV11-3 and TRBJ2-5; TRBD1 matches 7 bases. Trimming took 3 bases from V and 0 from J; bases not matched to a gene: 1. The CDR3 runs 14 residues. Germline CDR1 reads SGHNT; CDR2 reads YENEEA. CDR3 nucleotides: TGTGCCAGCAGCTTTGGGACAGACCAAGAGACCCAGTACTTC. Protein sequence: CASSFGTDQETQYF.

The CDR3 here is CASSLTGQGFNEQYF. In nucleotides, the CDR3 is TGTGCCAGCAGCTTGACGGGACAGGGCTTTAACGAGCAGTACTTC. V gene TRBV7-2 combines with J gene TRBJ2-7; TRBD1 matches at 9 bases. The CDR3 has 15 amino acids. V lost 3 bases to trimming and J lost 5 bases; unmatched junction nucleotides: 8. Germline-derived CDR1 and CDR2 are SGHTA and FQGNSA.

This clone was detected a few times. V usage is TRBV6-1 and J usage is TRBJ2-7; D gene uncertain. Per the germline V gene, CDR1 is MNHNS and CDR2 is SASEGT. V lost 2 bases, J lost 0 bases, and 11 bases lay in between. The CDR3 runs 15 residues. CDR3 loop: CASSESSPSSYEQYF. CDR3 coding DNA: TGTGCCAGCAGTGAATCATCGCCGAGCTCCTACGAGCAGTACTTC.

The gene calls are TRBV27 and TRBJ2-1; TRBD1 aligns across 9 bases. Unmatched junction bases numbered 20, after V lost 5 bases and J lost 6 bases. Germline CDR1 and CDR2: MNHEY and SMNVEV (reference sequence). The CDR3 is 19 residues long. The CDR3 is CASSGGTGLGRGWGNEQFF. The CDR3 DNA reads TGTGCCAGCAGTGGGGGGACAGGGCTCGGGCGGGGCTGGGGCAATGAGCAGTTCTTC.

This clone has a handful of counts. This chain joins TRBV10-1 and TRBJ2-1, with 8 bases matching TRBD1. Germline CDR1 WNHNN, CDR2 SYGVQD (reference sequence). The length of the CDR3 is 16 residues. V was clipped by 3 bases and J by 5 bases; unmatched bases: 9. The CDR3 DNA reads as TGCGCCAGCAGTGATCCGGACAGGGTATCGGACAATGAGCAGTTCTTC. Its translation is CASSDPDRVSDNEQFF.

This chain uses TRBV5-1 with TRBJ2-1; 14 bases align to TRBD2. Trimming at V came to 3 bases and at J to 9 bases, leaving 5 bases not matched to a gene. The CDR3 is 15 amino acids. Per germline, CDR1 SGHRS and CDR2 YFSETQ. The CDR3 here is CASSSTSGRVTEQFF. The CDR3 coding sequence is TGCGCCAGCAGCTCGACTAGCGGGAGGGTTACTGAGCAGTTCTTC.

This chain connects TRBV5-6 to TRBJ2-5; 9 bases fit TRBD2. CDR1 and CDR2 (germline): SGHDT, YYEEEE. The CDR3 is 18 residues long. V shed 2 bases, J shed 1 base, and the junction held 12 bases outside the gene matches. DNA for the CDR3: TGTGCCAGCAGCTTTACTAGCGGGTCATCGCTTCTCCAAGAGACCCAGTACTTC. It translates to CASSFTSGSSLLQETQYF.

This clone was observed a handful of times. This chain connects TRBV9 to TRBJ2-3, with a weak D call TRBD2 (5 bases). V shed 1 base and J shed 1 base, with 13 bases lying between them. The CDR3 spans 16 residues. Germline V gene sequence: CDR1 SGDLS, CDR2 YYNGEE. The CDR3 reads CASSVRGGSGTDTQYF. CDR3 DNA: TGTGCCAGCAGCGTACGGGGTGGGAGTGGCACAGATACGCAGTATTTT.

The V call is TRBV9, the J call TRBJ2-1; 11 bases fit TRBD2. The trim removed 4 bases at V and 7 bases at J, leaving 13 bases unmatched. Per germline, CDR1 SGDLS and CDR2 YYNGEE. The CDR3 runs to 17 residues. Written as DNA, the CDR3 is TGTGCCAGCAGCCCCCCCTTTAATAGCGGGAGGGCAAATGAGCAGTTCTTC. Its translation is CASSPPFNSGRANEQFF.

The V and J genes are TRBV4-1 and TRBJ1-5; D gene unclear. The CDR3 consists of 15 residues. Germline lookup yields CDR1 MGHRA and CDR2 YSYEKL. Trimming removed 4 bases at V and 3 bases at J, with 13 bases between. DNA for the CDR3: TGCGCCAGCAGCCCCGGTCGGGGTAACAATCAGCCCCAGCATTTT. Residues: CASSPGRGNNQPQHF.